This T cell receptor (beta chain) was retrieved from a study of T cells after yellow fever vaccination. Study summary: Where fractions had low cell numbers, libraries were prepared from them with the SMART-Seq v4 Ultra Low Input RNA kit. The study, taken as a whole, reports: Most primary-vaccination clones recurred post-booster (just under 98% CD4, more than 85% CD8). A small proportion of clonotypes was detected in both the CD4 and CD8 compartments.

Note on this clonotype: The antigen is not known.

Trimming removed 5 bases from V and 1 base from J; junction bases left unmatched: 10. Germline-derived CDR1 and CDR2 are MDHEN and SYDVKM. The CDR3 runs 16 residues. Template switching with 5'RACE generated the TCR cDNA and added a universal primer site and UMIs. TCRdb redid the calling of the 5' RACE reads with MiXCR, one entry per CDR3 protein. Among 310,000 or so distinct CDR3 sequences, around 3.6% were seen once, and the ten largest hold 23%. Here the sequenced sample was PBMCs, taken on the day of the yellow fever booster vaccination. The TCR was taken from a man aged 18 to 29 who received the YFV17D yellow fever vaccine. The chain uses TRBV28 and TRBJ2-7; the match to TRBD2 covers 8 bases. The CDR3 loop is CASSESGSGDSYEQYV. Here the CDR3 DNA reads TGTGCCAGCAGTGAGTCGGGTAGCGGGGATTCCTACGAGCAGTACGTC.